This TCR beta chain was sequenced during a study of shared clonotypes between healthy human individuals (dated by TCRdb to the early 2020s). The study in broad terms: The cohort comprised two women and a few men aged 18 to 49 years. Libraries were prepared and TCR repertoires were sequenced by different laboratories using diverse techniques, in order to increase sequencing depth and limit assay-specific biases. Blood TCR repertoires of a handful of healthy adults were deeply sequenced to estimate repertoire size and the extent of clonotype sharing between individuals. Per donor, leukapheresis produced somewhere between about 0.9 and 9.5 billion PBMCs. For each donor, CD4 naive and CD4 memory were each run on three plates, CD8 naive on two plates, and CD8 memory on one plate. What the authors observed across the whole study: Compared with non-shared clonotypes, the clonotypes found in all four sorted-subset donors had higher generation probabilities. When several donors were compared, the shared fraction of clonotypes was about 5% for naive CD4, about 4% for naive CD8, 2% to 2.5% for memory CD4, and less than 0.5% for memory CD8. Because the study included a small number of donors, the genetic and exposure-history diversity represented was limited. Sampling was restricted to blood, and TCR repertoires in tissue are likely to differ from TCR repertoires in blood. Pairwise subsampling indicated that sequencing depth was expected to affect the degree of clonotype sharing among donors. Even with the large sequencing depth, rarefaction of the sorted-subset datasets indicated that sequencing was incomplete. Estimated clonotype richness was generally larger for naive than for memory subsets.

Using the deep immunoSEQ assay, TCR CDR3 regions were amplified from genomic DNA by multiplex PCR. Extracted genomic DNA from each cell subset was spread evenly across all wells of several immunoSEQ 96-well plates, with each plate serving as a replicate. For sorted subsets, roughly 200 ng of genomic DNA, equivalent to about 30,000 T cell genomes, went into each replicate PCR. Purified libraries were quantified with a Qubit 3.0 fluorometer, sized on a Bioanalyzer 2100, and re-quantified with the KAPA Library Quantification kit. Every immunoSEQ 96-well plate was sequenced on a dedicated single-read 150-cycle Illumina NextSeq 550 flow cell. The paper's processing steps were these. The immunoSEQ output contained only junctional sequences without quality scores, so filtering could not match that applied to full-length reads. Sequences were annotated with PyIR, a Python wrapper for IgBLAST v1.9, and V/J genes and CDR3 were assigned using IMGT germline references. Any read was removed if the V/J assignment was weak (E-value above 1e-6), the CDR3 was missing, or the read contained stop codons, out-of-frame junctions, or ambiguous translated residues. V3J clonotypes were defined by identical inferred V gene, J gene, and CDR3 amino acid sequence. The percentage overlap between two repertoires was calculated by dividing the number of shared unique clonotypes by the size of the smaller repertoire. Repertoire richness was assessed with RTK rarefaction, the Chao1 estimator, and Recon v2.1 estimates of unobserved clonotypes. OLGA was used to compute generation probabilities for all TCRbeta clonotypes that the gDNA method yielded from a few donors. The clones in this table, taken by TCRdb from immuneACCESS, are in-frame only. Not every clone is retained; where verified, under half of the shortfall comes from an unresolved V gene, and the cause of the rest is unknown. That table furnishes V, J and clone size, whereas the DNA furnished D and trimming. The sample has about 380,000 clones on record, about 96% of them singletons. Around 0.3% of the sample is in the top ten clones.

The donors were healthy, HIV-negative adults who had no recently reported acute infections or vaccinations. Every donor was a Caucasian adult living in Nashville, Tennessee, USA. The CD8 memory samples were a combination of magnetically selected CD45RO+ cells and CCR7-negative CD45RA+ effector memory (TemRA) cells. Blood was collected by leukapheresis, and PBMCs were isolated by Ficoll-Histopaque density gradient centrifugation and then cryopreserved in liquid nitrogen vapor phase. Analytical flow cytometry was used to check the purity and quantity of each magnetically sorted T cell population. Each sorted fraction had its genomic DNA isolated and then quantified by UV absorbance on a Nanodrop 2000c. Regarding this clone: Which antigen it targets is not known. Per-base quality was not reported, and no clone a single base away is much larger than it.

Material for sequencing was memory CD8+ T cells sorted from blood. In light of the paper, this sample's cell subset or site label describes: CD45RO+ cells pooled with CCR7-negative TemRA cells. This clonotype originated in a man aged 30 to 45 in good health.

The DNA sequence is TGTGCCAGCTCACCAGTGATAGCGGCCGCGGATGAGCAGTTCTTC. Its protein product is CASSPVIAAADEQFF. The V and J genes are TRBV18 and TRBJ2-1; D gene: possibly TRBD2, on 6 matching bases. A distance of 16 bases separates the germline ends of V and J, which lose 2 bases and 8 bases respectively. Including the terminal cysteine and phenylalanine, the CDR3 comprises 15 residues. Of all the DNA, just the CDR3 is kept, 45 bases in frame from base 1. For CDR1 and CDR2, the germline V gene lists KGHSH and LQKENI. The full variable domain, completed from the reference TRBV18 and TRBJ2-1 proteins outside the CDR3, reads NAGVMQNPRHLVRRRGQEARLRCSPMKGHSHVYWYRQLPEEGLKFMVYLQKENIIDESGMPKERFSAEFPKEGPSILRIQQVVRGDSAAYFCASSPVIAAADEQFFGPGTRLTVL.